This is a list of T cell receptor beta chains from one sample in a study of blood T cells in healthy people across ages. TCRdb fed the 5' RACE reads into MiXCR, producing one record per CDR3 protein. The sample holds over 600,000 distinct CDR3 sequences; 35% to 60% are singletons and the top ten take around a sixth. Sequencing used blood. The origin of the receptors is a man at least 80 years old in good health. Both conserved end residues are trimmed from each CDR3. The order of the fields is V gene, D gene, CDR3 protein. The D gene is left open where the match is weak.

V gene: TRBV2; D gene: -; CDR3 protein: ASVEGETEAF
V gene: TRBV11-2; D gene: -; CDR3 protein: ASSSGTLGNTQY
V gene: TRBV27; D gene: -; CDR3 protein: ASSLSKGLNTYEQY
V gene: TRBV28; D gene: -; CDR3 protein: ASLPGLTWPRVQY
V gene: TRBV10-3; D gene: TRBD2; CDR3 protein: AISAGTSGHEQY
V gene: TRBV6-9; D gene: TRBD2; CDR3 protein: ASSSRTSRELETQY
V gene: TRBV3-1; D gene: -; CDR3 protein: ASSPRVLGGQPQH
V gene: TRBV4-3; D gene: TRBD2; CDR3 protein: ASSRAPSGTSGSGETQY
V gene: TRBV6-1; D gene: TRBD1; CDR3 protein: ASSEFGQAYEQY
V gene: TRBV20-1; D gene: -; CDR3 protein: SADRDNRETQY
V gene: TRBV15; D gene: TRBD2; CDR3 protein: ATSREGLTSGEGKQF
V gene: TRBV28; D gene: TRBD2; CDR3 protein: ASRIGGLAGPDTQY
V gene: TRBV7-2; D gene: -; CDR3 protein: ASLRGGGKTQY
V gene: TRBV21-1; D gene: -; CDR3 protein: ASSKLGRASYEQY
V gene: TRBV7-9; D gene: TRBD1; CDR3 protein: ASSTDRGRVNEQY
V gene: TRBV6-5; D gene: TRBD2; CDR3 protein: ASSRDYEGVDEQF
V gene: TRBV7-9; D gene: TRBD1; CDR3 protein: SSSFTDRDAF
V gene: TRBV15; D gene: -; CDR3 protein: ATSRARTYEQY
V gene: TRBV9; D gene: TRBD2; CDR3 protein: AGSTRLAGETQY
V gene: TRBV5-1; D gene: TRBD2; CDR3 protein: ASSLRGDPRGETQY
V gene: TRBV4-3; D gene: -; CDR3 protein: ASSQDRPGRGGYT
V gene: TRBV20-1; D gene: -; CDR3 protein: SARPQWVGEQF
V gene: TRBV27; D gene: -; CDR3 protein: ASTSGAGETQY
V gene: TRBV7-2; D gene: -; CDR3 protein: ASSSDYYAFNEQY